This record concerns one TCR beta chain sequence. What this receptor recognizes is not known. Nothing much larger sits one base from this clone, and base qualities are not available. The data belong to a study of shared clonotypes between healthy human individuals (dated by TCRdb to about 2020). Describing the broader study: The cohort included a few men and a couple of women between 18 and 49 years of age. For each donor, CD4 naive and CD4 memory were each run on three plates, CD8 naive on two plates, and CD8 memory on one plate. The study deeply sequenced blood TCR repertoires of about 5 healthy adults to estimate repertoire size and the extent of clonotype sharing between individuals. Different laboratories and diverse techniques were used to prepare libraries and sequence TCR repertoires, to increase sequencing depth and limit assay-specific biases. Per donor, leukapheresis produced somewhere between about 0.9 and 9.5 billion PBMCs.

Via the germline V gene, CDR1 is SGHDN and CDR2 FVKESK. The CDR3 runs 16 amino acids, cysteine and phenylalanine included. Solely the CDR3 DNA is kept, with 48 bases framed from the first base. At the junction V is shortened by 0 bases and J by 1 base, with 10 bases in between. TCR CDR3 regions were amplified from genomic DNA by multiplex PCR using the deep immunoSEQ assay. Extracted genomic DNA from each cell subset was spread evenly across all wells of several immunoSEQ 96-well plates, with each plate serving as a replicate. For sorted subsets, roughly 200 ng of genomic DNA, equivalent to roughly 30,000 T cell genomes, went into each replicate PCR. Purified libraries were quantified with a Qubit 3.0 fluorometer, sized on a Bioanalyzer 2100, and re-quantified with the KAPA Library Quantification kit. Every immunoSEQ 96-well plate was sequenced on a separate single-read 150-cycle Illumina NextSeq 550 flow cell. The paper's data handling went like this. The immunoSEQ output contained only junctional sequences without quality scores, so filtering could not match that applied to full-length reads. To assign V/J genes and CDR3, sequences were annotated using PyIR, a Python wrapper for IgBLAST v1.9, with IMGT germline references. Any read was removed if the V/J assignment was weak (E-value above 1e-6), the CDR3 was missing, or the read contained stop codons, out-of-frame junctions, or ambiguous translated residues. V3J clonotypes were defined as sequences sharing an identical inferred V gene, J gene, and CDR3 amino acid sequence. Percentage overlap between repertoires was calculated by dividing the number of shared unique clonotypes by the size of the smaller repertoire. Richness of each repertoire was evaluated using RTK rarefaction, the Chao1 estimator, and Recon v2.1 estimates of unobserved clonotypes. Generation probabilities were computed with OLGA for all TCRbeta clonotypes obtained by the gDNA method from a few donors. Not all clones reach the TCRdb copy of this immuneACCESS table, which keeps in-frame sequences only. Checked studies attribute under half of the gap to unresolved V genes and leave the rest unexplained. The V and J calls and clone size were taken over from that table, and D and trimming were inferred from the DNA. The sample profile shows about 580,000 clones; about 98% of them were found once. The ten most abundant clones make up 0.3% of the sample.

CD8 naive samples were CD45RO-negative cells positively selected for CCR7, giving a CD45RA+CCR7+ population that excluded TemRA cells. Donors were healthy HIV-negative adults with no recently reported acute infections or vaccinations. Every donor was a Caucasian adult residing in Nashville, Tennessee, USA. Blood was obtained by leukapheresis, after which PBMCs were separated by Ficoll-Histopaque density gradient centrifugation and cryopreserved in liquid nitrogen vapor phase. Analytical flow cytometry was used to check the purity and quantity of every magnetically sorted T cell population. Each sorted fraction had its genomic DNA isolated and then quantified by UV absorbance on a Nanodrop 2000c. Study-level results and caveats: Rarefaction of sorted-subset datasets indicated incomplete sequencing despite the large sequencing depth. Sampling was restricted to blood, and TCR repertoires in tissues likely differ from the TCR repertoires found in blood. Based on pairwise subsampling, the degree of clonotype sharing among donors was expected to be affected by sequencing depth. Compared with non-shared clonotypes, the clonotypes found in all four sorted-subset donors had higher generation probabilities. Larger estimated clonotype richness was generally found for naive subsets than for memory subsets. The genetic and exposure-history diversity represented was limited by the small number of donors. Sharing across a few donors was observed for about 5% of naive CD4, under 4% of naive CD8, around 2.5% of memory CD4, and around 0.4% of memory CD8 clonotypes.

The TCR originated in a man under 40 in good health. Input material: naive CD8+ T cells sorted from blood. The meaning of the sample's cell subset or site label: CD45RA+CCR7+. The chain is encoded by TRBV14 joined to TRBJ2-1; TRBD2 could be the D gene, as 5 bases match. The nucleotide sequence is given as TGTGCCAGCAGCCAAGAAACTAGTTGGTCCTACAATGAGCAGTTCTTC. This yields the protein CASSQETSWSYNEQFF.